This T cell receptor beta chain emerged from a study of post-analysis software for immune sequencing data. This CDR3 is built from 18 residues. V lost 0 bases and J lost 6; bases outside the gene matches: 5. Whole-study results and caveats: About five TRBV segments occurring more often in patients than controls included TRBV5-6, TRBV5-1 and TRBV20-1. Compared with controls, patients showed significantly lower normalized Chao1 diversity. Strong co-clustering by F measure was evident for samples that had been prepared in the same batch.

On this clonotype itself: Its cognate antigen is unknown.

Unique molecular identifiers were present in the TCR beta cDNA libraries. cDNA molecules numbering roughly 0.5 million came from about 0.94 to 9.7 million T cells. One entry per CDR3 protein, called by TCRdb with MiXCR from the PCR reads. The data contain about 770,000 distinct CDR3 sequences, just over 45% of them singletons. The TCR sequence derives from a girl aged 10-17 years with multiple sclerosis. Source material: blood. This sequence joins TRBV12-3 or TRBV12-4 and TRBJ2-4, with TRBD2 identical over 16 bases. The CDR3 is CASSLAGLAGGPGNIQYF. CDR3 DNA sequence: TGTGCCAGCAGTTTAGCGGGACTAGCGGGAGGGCCGGGAAACATTCAGTACTTC.